This record concerns one T cell receptor beta chain sequence. The data were obtained in a study of CD8+ T cells in alopecia areata. The investigators collected lesional scalp punch biopsies and peripheral blood from alopecia areata patients. This CDR3 region has 16 residues. CDR1 and CDR2 (germline): MDHEN, SYDVKM. V dropped 1 base and J dropped 4 bases, with 16 bases sitting between them. Extracted RNA was reverse transcribed into cDNA, the sequencing template. TCRdb's table, derived via immunoSEQ multiplex PCR, lists solely in-frame clones and lacks some. The table shows roughly 250,000 clones, with under 80% occurring only once.

The source was CD4+ T cells sorted from blood, collected at week 0. The chain links TRBV28 to TRBJ1-2, with D possibly being TRBD1 (6 bases). This TCR derives from a human donor with alopecia areata. The CDR3 here is CASSLYNQGLGYGYTF. The CDR3 nucleotides read TGTGCCAGCAGTTTATACAACCAGGGGTTAGGCTATGGCTACACCTTC.